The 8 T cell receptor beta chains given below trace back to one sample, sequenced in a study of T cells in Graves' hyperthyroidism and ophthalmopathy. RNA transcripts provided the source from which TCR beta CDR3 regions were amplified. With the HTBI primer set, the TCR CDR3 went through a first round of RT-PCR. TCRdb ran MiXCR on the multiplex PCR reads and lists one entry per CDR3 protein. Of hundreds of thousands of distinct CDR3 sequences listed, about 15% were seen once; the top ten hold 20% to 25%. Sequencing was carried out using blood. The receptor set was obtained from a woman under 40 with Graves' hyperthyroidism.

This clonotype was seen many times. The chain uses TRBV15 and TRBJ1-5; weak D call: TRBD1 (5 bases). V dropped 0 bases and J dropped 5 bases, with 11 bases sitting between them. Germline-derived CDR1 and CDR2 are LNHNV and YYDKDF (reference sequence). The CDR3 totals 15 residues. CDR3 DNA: TGTGCCACCAGCAGAGATCCGGGGGGGGATCAGCCCCAGCATTTT. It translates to CATSRDPGGDQPQHF.

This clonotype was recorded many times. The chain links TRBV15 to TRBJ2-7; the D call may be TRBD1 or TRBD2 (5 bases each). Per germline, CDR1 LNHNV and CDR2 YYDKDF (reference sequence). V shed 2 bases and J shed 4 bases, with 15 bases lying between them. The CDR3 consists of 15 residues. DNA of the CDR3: TGTGCCACCAGCAGATCAACCGGGACGGGGTACGAGCAGTACTTC. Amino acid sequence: CATSRSTGTGYEQYF.

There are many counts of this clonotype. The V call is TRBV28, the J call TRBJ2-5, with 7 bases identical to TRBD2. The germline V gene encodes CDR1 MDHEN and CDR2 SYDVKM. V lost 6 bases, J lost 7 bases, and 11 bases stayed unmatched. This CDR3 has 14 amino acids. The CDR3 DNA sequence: TGTGCCAGCAGATTTGCGGGAGCCCCGGGGACCCAGTACTTC. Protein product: CASRFAGAPGTQYF.

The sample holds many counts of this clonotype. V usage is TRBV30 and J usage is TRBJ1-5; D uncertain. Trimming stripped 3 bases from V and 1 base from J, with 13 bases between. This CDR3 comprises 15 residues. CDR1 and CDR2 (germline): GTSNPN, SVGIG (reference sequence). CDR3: CAWRTPTESNQPQHF. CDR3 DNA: TGTGCCTGGAGGACCCCCACAGAGAGCAATCAGCCCCAGCATTTT.

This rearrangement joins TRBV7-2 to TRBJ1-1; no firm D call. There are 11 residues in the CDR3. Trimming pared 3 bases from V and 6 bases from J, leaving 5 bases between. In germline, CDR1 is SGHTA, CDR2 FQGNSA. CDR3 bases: TGTGCCAGCAGCTTTTTCCCTGAAGCTTTCTTT. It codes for CASSFFPEAFF.

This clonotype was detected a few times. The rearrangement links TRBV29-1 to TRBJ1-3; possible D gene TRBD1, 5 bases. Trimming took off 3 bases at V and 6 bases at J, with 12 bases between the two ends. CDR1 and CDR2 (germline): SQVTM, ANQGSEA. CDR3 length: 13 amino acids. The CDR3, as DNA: TGCAGCGTTGAGGGTCCAGGGACAAACACCATATATTTT. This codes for CSVEGPGTNTIYF.

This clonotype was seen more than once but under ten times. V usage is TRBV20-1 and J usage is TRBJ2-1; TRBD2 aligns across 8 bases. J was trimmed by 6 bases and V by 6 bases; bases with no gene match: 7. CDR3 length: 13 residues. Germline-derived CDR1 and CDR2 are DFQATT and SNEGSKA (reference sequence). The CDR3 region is CSATLAAFNEQFF. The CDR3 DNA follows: TGCAGTGCAACACTAGCGGCCTTCAATGAGCAGTTCTTC.

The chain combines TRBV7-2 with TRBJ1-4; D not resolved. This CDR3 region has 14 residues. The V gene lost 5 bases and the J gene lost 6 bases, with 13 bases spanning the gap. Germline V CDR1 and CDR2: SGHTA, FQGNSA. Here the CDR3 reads CASSLEWGHEKLFF. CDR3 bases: TGTGCCAGCAGCCTAGAGTGGGGTCATGAAAAACTGTTTTTT. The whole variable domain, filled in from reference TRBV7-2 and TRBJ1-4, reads GAGVSQSPSNKVTEKGKDVELRCDPISGHTALYWYRQSLGQGLEFLIYFQGNSAPDKSGLPSDRFSAERTGGSVSTLTIQRTQQEDSAVYLCASSLEWGHEKLFFGSGTQLSVL.